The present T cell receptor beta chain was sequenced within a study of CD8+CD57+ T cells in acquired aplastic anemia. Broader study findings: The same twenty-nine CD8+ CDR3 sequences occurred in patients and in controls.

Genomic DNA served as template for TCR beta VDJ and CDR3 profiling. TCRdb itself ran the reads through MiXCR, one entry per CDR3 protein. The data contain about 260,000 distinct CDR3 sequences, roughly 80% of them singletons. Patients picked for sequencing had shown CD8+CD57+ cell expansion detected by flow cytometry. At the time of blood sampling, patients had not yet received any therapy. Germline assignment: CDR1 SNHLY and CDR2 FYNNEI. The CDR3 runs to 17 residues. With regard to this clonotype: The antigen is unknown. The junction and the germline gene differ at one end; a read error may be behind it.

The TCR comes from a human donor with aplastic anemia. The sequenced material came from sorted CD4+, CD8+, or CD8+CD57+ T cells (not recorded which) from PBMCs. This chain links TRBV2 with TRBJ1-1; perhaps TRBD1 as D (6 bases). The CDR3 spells CASGDGGTDTQYSGAGF. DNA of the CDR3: TGTGCCAGCGGGGACGGGGGCACAGATACGCAGTATTCTGGCGCTGGCTTT. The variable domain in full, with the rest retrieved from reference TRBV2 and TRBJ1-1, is EPEVTQTPSHQVTQMGQEVILRCVPISNHLYFYWYRQILGQKVEFLVSFYNNEISEKSEIFDDQFSVERPDGSNFTLKIRSTKLEDSAMYFCASGDGGTDTQYSGAGFGQGTRLTVV.